The 26 T cell receptor beta chains reported below all come from one sample, sequenced in a study of blood T cell repertoires in COVID-19. Measured with immunoSEQ multiplex PCR; TCRdb has only the in-frame clones, and not every one. The sample includes approximately 21,000 clones, 86% of them seen just once. Sequencing was done on a sample of peripheral blood. The receptor set was obtained from a human donor with acute or convalescent COVID-19. The donor label of this sample is uncertain.

The chain joins TRBV19 to TRBJ1-5; 8 bases are a match to TRBD1. CDR1 is LNHDA, CDR2 SQIVND, per germline (reference sequence). The CDR3 is 16 residues long. V was clipped by 5 bases and J by 3 bases; unmatched bases: 9. CDR3 nucleotide sequence: TGTGCCAGTAGTCACCGCGGGGACAGGACCAATCAGCCCCAGCATTTT. It is translated as CASSHRGDRTNQPQHF.

CDR3 DNA sequence: TGCGCCAGCAGCTTCGGACATTATGACACCGGGGAGCTGTTTTTT. Protein sequence: CASSFGHYDTGELFF. This chain links TRBV5-1 with TRBJ2-2; possible D gene TRBD1, 5 bases. V was trimmed by 2 bases and J by 3 bases, leaving 11 bases between them. The CDR3 loop spans 15 amino acids. Germline assignment: CDR1 SGHRS and CDR2 YFSETQ.

This clone has just one count. This rearrangement joins TRBV3-1 (or the pseudogene TRBV3-2) to TRBJ1-3, with D possibly TRBD1 on 6 matching bases. The V end was cut by 4 bases, the J end by 1 base, with 14 bases between. Germline lookup yields CDR1 LGHDT and CDR2 YNNKEL (reference sequence). This CDR3 has 16 amino acids. CDR3 sequence: CASSPAAGVSGNTIYF. In DNA, the CDR3 is TGTGCCAGCAGCCCAGCGGCAGGGGTTTCTGGAAACACCATATATTTT.

The chain carries TRBV24-1 and TRBJ2-5; D is ambiguous. Per the germline V gene, CDR1 is KGHDR and CDR2 is SFDVKD. This CDR3 comprises 13 residues. V was cut by 3 bases and J by 7 bases, with 11 bases left in between. The CDR3: CATSDAPKRTQYF. Written as DNA, the CDR3 is TGTGCCACCAGTGATGCCCCGAAGCGGACCCAGTACTTC.

The chain couples TRBV5-1 to TRBJ2-7; possibly TRBD2 for D (6 bases). Trimming removed 4 bases from V and 0 bases from J, with 14 bases in between. The CDR3 has 15 residues. Germline assignment: CDR1 SGHRS and CDR2 YFSETQ. CDR3 sequence: CASSGHSGASYEQYF. The CDR3 region has the DNA TGCGCCAGCAGCGGGCATAGCGGAGCCTCCTACGAGCAGTACTTC.

J is TRBJ1-5 and V is TRBV25-1; tentative D call: TRBD1 (5 bases). V lost 0 bases to trimming and J lost 2 bases, with 11 bases between them. CDR3 size: 16 residues. Germline CDR1 and CDR2: MGHDK and SYGVNS. The CDR3 loop reads CASSEYGGDGNQPQHF. The CDR3, as DNA: TGTGCCAGCAGTGAATATGGGGGGGACGGCAATCAGCCCCAGCATTTT.

This clone has a handful of counts. The chain is built from TRBV6-5 and TRBJ1-2; a weak D match, TRBD1 (5 bases). CDR3 size: 12 residues. Trimming left V 3 bases short and J 6 bases short, with 8 bases between. From germline, CDR1 is MNHEY and CDR2 SVGAGI. The CDR3 region is CASSYGGNGYTF. The CDR3 nucleotides are TGTGCCAGCAGTTATGGGGGGAATGGCTACACCTTC.

The gene calls are TRBV12-3 or TRBV12-4 and TRBJ1-1, with D possibly TRBD1 on 5 matching bases. The V and J ends lost 11 bases and 1 base respectively, with 11 bases between them. The CDR3 loop spans 12 amino acids. The CDR3 bases are TGTGCCTCCAGGGAGGGGAACACTGAAGCTTTCTTT. It is translated as CASREGNTEAFF.

CDR3 sequence (DNA): TGTGCCAGTAGTCCCGGGACAGACTTTTATGGCTACACCTTC. The encoded protein is CASSPGTDFYGYTF. The rearrangement links TRBV19 to TRBJ1-2; 7 nucleotides align to TRBD1. The germline V gene encodes CDR1 LNHDA and CDR2 SQIVND (reference sequence). Trimming removed 5 bases from V and 5 bases from J; junction bases left unmatched: 8. The length of the CDR3 is 14 residues. The full variable domain, with the rest looked up from reference TRBV19 and TRBJ1-2, is DGGITQSPKYLFRKEGQNVTLSCEQNLNHDAMYWYRQDPGQGLRLIYYSQIVNDFQKGDIAEGYSVSREKKESFPLTVTSAQKNPTAFYLCASSPGTDFYGYTFGSGTRLTVV.

This chain links TRBV9 with TRBJ2-5; 10 nucleotides line up with TRBD2. This CDR3 has 19 residues. V dropped 1 base and J dropped 0; count of bases not matched to a gene: 12. The germline CDR1 and CDR2 sequences are SGDLS and YYNGEE. CDR3 nucleotide sequence: TGTGCCAGCAGCGTAAGGGGGCTAGCGGGGGTATCGTACCAAGAGACCCAGTACTTC. Translated, it gives CASSVRGLAGVSYQETQYF.

This sequence joins TRBV25-1 and TRBJ2-6; D is possibly TRBD1 (6 bases). Germline V gene data show CDR1 as MGHDK and CDR2 as SYGVNS. The germline V and J ends were trimmed by 5 bases and 1 base, with 12 bases remaining between them. The CDR3 spans 16 residues. This CDR3 reads CASSSKQGSGANVLTF. As DNA, the CDR3 is TGTGCCAGCAGTTCCAAACAGGGATCTGGGGCCAACGTCCTGACTTTC. Combining the CDR3 with reference TRBV25-1 and TRBJ2-6 gives the whole variable domain EADIYQTPRYLVIGTGKKITLECSQTMGHDKMYWYQQDPGMELHLIHYSYGVNSTEKGDLSSESTVSRIRTEHFPLTLESARPSHTSQYLCASSSKQGSGANVLTFGAGSRLTVL.

This clone is a singleton in its sample. V gene TRBV5-6 combines with J gene TRBJ2-5, with D maybe TRBD1 (6 bases). There are 15 residues in the CDR3. Germline V gives CDR1 SGHDT, CDR2 YYEEEE. V was clipped by 4 bases and J by 4 bases, with 17 bases between them. CDR3 coding DNA: TGTGCCAGCAGCCTAGGTCTCGGCAGGGGAGAGACCCAGTACTTC. Translation gives CASSLGLGRGETQYF.

The rearrangement links TRBV10-1 to TRBJ1-5; D might be TRBD1 (6 bases). The CDR3 runs to 14 residues. CDR1 and CDR2 from the germline V gene are WNHNN and SYGVQD (reference sequence). V gave up 0 bases and J gave up 3 bases, with 6 bases separating them. The CDR3 DNA sequence: TGCGCCAGCAGTGAGTCGGGGGCCAATCAGCCCCAGCATTTT. It yields the protein CASSESGANQPQHF.

V is TRBV27 and J is TRBJ1-4; 8 nucleotides agree with TRBD1. The J segment lost 0 bases and the V segment lost 5 bases, leaving 11 bases of the junction unmatched. This CDR3 comprises 18 residues. In germline, CDR1 is MNHEY, CDR2 SMNVEV (reference sequence). In nucleotides, the CDR3 is TGTGCCAGCAGTACCCGGACAGGGCCCGAATCAACTAATGAAAAACTGTTTTTT. Amino acids: CASSTRTGPESTNEKLFF.

The rearrangement links TRBV19 to TRBJ2-1; 7 bases are a match to TRBD1. This CDR3 comprises 14 residues. With V trimmed by 3 bases and J by 7 bases, 6 bases remained unmatched. Germline CDR1 reads LNHDA; CDR2 reads SQIVND (reference sequence). The CDR3 region is CASSITGTANEQFF. The CDR3 DNA sequence: TGTGCCAGTAGTATCACAGGGACAGCGAATGAGCAGTTCTTC.

The table lists this clone with a few counts. The chain employs TRBV6-1 and TRBJ2-7; TRBD2 aligns across 7 bases. Trimming took 3 bases from V and 1 from J; bases not matched to a gene: 3. The germline gives CDR1 MNHNS, CDR2 SASEGT. CDR3 size: 14 residues. Here the CDR3 reads CASSDWGGSYEQYF. The CDR3 coding sequence is TGTGCCAGCAGTGATTGGGGGGGATCCTACGAGCAGTACTTC.

The chain couples TRBV6-5 to TRBJ2-5; 11 bases agree with TRBD1. V shed 8 bases, J shed 4 bases, and the junction held 9 bases outside the gene matches. Germline CDR1 reads MNHEY; CDR2 reads SVGAGI. The CDR3 extends over 15 amino acids. This CDR3 reads CASHSSGTGGETQYF. CDR3 sequence (DNA): TGTGCCAGCCACTCCTCGGGGACAGGGGGAGAGACCCAGTACTTC.

V is TRBV18 and J is TRBJ2-3; D is perhaps TRBD2 (5 bases). CDR3 size: 15 residues. Trimming left V 4 bases short and J 2 bases short, with 13 bases between. Germline assignment: CDR1 KGHSH and CDR2 LQKENI. In nucleotides, the CDR3 is TGTGCCAGCTCACGGGGAGCCGCCCCCACAGATACGCAGTATTTT. Amino acids: CASSRGAAPTDTQYF.

The chain combines TRBV29-1 with TRBJ1-1; tentative D call: TRBD1 (5 bases). In germline, CDR1 is SQVTM, CDR2 ANQGSEA. CDR3 length: 12 residues. V lost 6 bases and J lost 7, with 15 bases in between. This CDR3 is CSVGKGRDEAFF. The CDR3 nucleotides are TGCAGCGTGGGAAAGGGGCGAGATGAAGCTTTCTTT. The complete variable domain, with remaining parts taken from reference TRBV29-1 and TRBJ1-1, reads SAVISQKPSRDICQRGTSLTIQCQVDSQVTMMFWYRQQPGQSLTLIATANQGSEATYESGFVIDKFPISRPNLTFSTLTVSNMSPEDSSIYLCSVGKGRDEAFFGQGTRLTVV.

This clone was counted a single time. This chain connects TRBV18 to TRBJ2-4; the match to TRBD1 covers 11 bases. The germline gives CDR1 KGHSH, CDR2 LQKENI. The CDR3 extends over 16 amino acids. V gave up 0 bases and J gave up 6 bases; unmatched junction bases: 4. CDR3 in amino acids: CASSPPGQGVLNIQYF. CDR3 DNA sequence: TGTGCCAGCTCACCACCGGGACAGGGGGTTCTAAACATTCAGTACTTC. Together with reference TRBV18 and TRBJ2-4, the CDR3 gives the full variable domain: NAGVMQNPRHLVRRRGQEARLRCSPMKGHSHVYWYRQLPEEGLKFMVYLQKENIIDESGMPKERFSAEFPKEGPSILRIQQVVRGDSAAYFCASSPPGQGVLNIQYFGAGTRLSVL.

The chain joins TRBV9 to TRBJ2-2, with TRBD1 identical over 9 bases. With V trimmed by 0 bases and J by 5 bases, 8 bases remained unmatched. Germline V gives CDR1 SGDLS, CDR2 YYNGEE. This CDR3 has 17 amino acids. CDR3 in DNA: TGTGCCAGCAGCGTAGCCCCGGGACAGGGTCTAACCGGGGAGCTGTTTTTT. Residues: CASSVAPGQGLTGELFF. Looking up the rest from reference TRBV9 and TRBJ2-2 gives the full variable domain: DSGVTQTPKHLITATGQRVTLRCSPRSGDLSVYWYQQSLDQGLQFLIQYYNGEERAKGNILERFSAQQFPDLHSELNLSSLELGDSALYFCASSVAPGQGLTGELFFGEGSRLTVL.

The CDR3 DNA reads as TGTGCCAGCAGCCCACTAGCGGGGGCGCACAATGAGCAGTTCTTC. Encoded protein: CASSPLAGAHNEQFF. The chain couples TRBV3-1 (or the pseudogene TRBV3-2) to TRBJ2-1; 11 positions agree with TRBD2. Germline CDR1 LGHDT, CDR2 YNNKEL (reference sequence). The CDR3 totals 15 residues. V trimming: 4 bases; J trimming: 5 bases; junction bases outside the gene matches: 4.

This clone is a singleton in its sample. This rearrangement joins TRBV5-1 to TRBJ1-1, with 9 bases matching TRBD1. The V gene's germline CDR1 is SGHRS and CDR2 YFSETQ. Trimming at V came to 2 bases and at J to 6 bases, leaving 5 bases not matched to a gene. The CDR3 consists of 14 residues. Here the CDR3 DNA reads TGCGCCAGCAGCTTTGACAGGGGGAGGGCTGAAGCTTTCTTT. It translates to CASSFDRGRAEAFF.

This clone was seen more than once but under ten times. The J gene is TRBJ2-3, the V gene TRBV7-6, with 7 bases fitting TRBD2. The CDR3 loop spans 16 amino acids. The germline CDR1 and CDR2 sequences are SGHVS and FNYEAQ. J lost 1 base, V lost 4 bases, and 8 bases had no gene match. The CDR3, as DNA: TGTGCCAGCAGCTCGAGCCTAGCGGCACGCACAGATACGCAGTATTTT. Protein sequence: CASSSSLAARTDTQYF.

The V gene is TRBV5-4, the J gene TRBJ1-1, with D hard to call. The CDR3 runs 14 residues. Germline values: CDR1 SGHNT, CDR2 YYREEE (reference sequence). V was pared by 2 bases and J by 3 bases, with 11 bases between. The DNA of the CDR3 is TGTGCCAGCAGCTTATATTACGGGGACACTGAAGCTTTCTTT. Its protein product is CASSLYYGDTEAFF.

The chain couples TRBV19 to TRBJ1-4; no clear D. The CDR3 has 13 amino acids. The V and J ends lost 3 bases and 8 bases respectively, with 10 bases between them. Looked up from germline, CDR1 is LNHDA and CDR2 is SQIVND (reference sequence). The CDR3 is CASSMRPGEKLFF. DNA of the CDR3: TGTGCCAGTAGTATGAGGCCCGGGGAAAAACTGTTTTTT.